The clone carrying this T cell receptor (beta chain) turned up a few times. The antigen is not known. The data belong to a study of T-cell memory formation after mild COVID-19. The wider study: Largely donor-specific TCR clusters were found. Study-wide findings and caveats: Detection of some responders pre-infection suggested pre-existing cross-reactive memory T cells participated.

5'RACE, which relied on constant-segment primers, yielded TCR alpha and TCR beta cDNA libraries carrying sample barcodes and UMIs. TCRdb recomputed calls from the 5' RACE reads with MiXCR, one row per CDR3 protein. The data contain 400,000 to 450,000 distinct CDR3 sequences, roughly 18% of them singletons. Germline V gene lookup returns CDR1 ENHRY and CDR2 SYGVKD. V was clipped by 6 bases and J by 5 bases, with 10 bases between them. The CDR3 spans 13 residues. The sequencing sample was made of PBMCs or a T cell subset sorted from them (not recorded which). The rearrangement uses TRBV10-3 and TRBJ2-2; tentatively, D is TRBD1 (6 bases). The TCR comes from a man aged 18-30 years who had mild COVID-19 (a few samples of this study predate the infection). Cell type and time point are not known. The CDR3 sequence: CAIRVTGTGELFF. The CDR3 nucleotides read TGTGCCATCAGAGTAACAGGGACCGGGGAGCTGTTTTTT.